This section outlines one T cell receptor beta chain sequence together with its context. Its antigen is not known. As input for TCR beta libraries, roughly 2.1 micrograms of genomic DNA came from cryopreserved PBMCs. Trimming cost V 0 bases and J 3 bases, with 10 bases left between them. This CDR3 region has 15 residues. The V gene's germline CDR1 is SGHRS and CDR2 YFSETQ. This entry is derived from a study of cytotoxic CD8 clonotypes in ibrutinib-treated CLL. Study-level background: Across the patients, under 12 were relapsed/refractory, some 14 treatment-naive and 17 to 18 IGHV unmutated. Overall, around 25 responses were partial and 2 complete; following median about 69 months, around 15 patients stayed remitted and around twelve progressed. Points from the study as a whole: Clonality, elevated at ibrutinib response, dropped back toward baseline at progression.

Only in-frame clones appear in the TCRdb table, and some are missing; sequencing was by immunoSEQ multiplex PCR. This sample carries some 120,000 clones, 45% to 65% of them seen once, and the ten largest clones take 35% to 40%. This material consisted of PBMCs, taken after 24 months of ibrutinib treatment. This sequence joins TRBV5-1 and TRBJ1-5; no definite D call. The origin of this receptor is a human donor with chronic lymphocytic leukemia. The CDR3 reads CASSLDSGTNQPQHF. In DNA form, the CDR3 reads TGCGCCAGCAGCTTGGACTCGGGTACCAATCAGCCCCAGCATTTT.